These 2 T cell receptor beta chains share one sample of origin, sequenced in a study of immune evolution from preneoplasia to lung adenocarcinoma. Repertoires were generated with immunoSEQ multiplex PCR, while TCRdb's copy carries only in-frame clones and drops some. The table shows 4,500 to 5,500 clones, with approximately 82% occurring only once. Sample: FFPE lung adenocarcinoma in situ tissue. These receptors were collected from a person aged 70 to 79 with lung adenocarcinoma.

The chain employs TRBV13 and TRBJ1-3; D unclear. CDR1 and CDR2 from the germline V gene are PRHDT and FYEKMQ (reference sequence). The CDR3 is made up of 17 amino acids. Trimming took off 2 bases at V and 0 bases at J, with 14 bases between the two ends. The CDR3 spells CASSLSVMEDSGNTIYF. The DNA for the CDR3 is TGTGCCAGCAGCTTAAGTGTTATGGAAGACTCTGGAAACACCATATATTTT.

This clone came up once. The chain is built from TRBV11-3 and TRBJ2-5; 8 bases are a match to TRBD1. Germline CDR1 SGHNT, CDR2 YENEEA. J gave up 3 bases and V 4 bases, and 7 bases lay outside the gene matches. This CDR3 comprises 15 residues. For the CDR3, the DNA is TGTGCCAGCAGCTCCGGGACAGGTTGGGAAGAGACCCAGTACTTC. Translating gives CASSSGTGWEETQYF. The full variable domain, its missing parts supplied by reference TRBV11-3 and TRBJ2-5, is EAGVVQSPRYKIIEKKQPVAFWCNPISGHNTLYWYLQNLGQGPELLIRYENEEAVDDSQLPKDRFSAERLKGVDSTLKIQPAELGDSAVYLCASSSGTGWEETQYFGPGTRLLVL.